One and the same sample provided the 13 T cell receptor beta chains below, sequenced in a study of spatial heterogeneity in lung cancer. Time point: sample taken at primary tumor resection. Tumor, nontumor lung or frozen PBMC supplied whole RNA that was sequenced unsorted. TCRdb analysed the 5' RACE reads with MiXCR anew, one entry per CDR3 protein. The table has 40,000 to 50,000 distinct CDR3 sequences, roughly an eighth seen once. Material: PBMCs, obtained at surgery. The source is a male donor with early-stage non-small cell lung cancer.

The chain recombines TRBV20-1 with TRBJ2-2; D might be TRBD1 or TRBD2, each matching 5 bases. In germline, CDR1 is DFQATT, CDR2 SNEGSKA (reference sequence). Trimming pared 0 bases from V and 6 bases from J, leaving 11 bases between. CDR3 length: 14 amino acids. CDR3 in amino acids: CSARDPGRAGELFF. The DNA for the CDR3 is TGCAGTGCTAGAGATCCAGGGAGAGCCGGGGAGCTGTTTTTT.

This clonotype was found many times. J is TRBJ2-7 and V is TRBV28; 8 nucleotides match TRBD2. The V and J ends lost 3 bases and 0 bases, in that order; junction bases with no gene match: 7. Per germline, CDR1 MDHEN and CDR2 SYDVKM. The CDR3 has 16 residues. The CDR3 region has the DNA TGTGCCAGCAGTTTCACTCTAGCGGGCCTCTCCTACGAGCAGTACTTC. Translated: CASSFTLAGLSYEQYF. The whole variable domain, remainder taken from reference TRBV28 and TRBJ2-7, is DVKVTQSSRYLVKRTGEKVFLECVQDMDHENMFWYRQDPGLGLRLIYFSYDVKMKEKGDIPEGYSVSREKKERFSLILESASTNQTSMYLCASSFTLAGLSYEQYFGPGTRLTVT.

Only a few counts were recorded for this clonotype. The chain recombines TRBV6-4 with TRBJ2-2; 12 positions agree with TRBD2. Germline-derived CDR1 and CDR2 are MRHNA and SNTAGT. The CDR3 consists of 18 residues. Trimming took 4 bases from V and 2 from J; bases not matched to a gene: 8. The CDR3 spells CASSARTSGVINTGELFF. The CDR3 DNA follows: TGTGCCAGCAGTGCCCGGACTAGCGGGGTCATTAACACCGGGGAGCTGTTTTTT.

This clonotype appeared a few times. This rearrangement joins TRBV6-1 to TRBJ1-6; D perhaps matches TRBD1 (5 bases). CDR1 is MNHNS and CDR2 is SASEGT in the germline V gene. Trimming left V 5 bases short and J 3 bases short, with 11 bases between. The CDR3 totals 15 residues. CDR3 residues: CASSTGRGYNSPLHF. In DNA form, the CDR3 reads TGTGCCAGCAGTACCGGGAGGGGCTATAATTCACCCCTCCACTTT.

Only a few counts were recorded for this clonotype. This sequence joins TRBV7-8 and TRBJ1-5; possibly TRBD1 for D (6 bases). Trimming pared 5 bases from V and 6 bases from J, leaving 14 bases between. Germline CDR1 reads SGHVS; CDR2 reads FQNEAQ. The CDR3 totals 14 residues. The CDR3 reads CASSQNGGPQPQHF. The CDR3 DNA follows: TGTGCCAGCAGCCAGAATGGGGGGCCTCAGCCCCAGCATTTT. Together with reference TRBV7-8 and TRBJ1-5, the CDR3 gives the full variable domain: GAGVSQSPRYKVAKRGQDVALRCDPISGHVSLFWYQQALGQGPEFLTYFQNEAQLDKSGLPSDRFFAERPEGSVSTLKIQRTQQEDSAVYLCASSQNGGPQPQHFGDGTRLSIL.

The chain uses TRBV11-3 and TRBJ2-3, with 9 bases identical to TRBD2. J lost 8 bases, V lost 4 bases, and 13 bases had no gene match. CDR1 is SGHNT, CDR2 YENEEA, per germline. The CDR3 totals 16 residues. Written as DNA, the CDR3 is TGTGCCAGCAGCTCCCAGGGGCCACTAGCGGGCGGTACGCAGTATTTT. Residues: CASSSQGPLAGGTQYF.

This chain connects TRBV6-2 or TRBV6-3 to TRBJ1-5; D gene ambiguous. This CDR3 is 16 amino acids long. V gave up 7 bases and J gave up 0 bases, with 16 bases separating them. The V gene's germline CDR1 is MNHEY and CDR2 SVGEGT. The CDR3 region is CASTEVGSYSNQPQHF. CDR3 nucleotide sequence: TGTGCCAGCACCGAAGTAGGGTCTTATAGCAATCAGCCCCAGCATTTT.

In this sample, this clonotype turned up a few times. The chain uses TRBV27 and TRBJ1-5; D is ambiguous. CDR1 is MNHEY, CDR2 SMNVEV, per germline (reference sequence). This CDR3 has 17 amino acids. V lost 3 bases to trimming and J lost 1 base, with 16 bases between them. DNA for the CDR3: TGTGCCAGCAGTTTTCAGGCTTACCCCGGGAGCAATCAGCCCCAGCATTTT. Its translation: CASSFQAYPGSNQPQHF.

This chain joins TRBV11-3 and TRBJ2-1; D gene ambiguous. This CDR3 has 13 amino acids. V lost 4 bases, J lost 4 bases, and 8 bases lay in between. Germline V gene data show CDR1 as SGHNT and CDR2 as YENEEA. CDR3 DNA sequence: TGTGCCAGCAGCTCCCCCCGATACAATGAGCAGTTCTTC. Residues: CASSSPRYNEQFF.

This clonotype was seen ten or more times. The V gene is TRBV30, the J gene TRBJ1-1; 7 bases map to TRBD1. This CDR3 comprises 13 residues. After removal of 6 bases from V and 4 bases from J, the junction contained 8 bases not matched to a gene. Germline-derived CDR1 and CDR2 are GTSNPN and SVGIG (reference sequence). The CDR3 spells CACSTGVGTEAFF. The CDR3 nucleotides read TGTGCCTGTTCTACAGGGGTGGGCACTGAAGCTTTCTTT.

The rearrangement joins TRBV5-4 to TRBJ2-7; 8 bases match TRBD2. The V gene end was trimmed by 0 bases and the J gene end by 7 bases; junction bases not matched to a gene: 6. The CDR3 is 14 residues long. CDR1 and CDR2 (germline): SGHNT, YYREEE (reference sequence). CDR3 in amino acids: CASSLGTSPREQYF. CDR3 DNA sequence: TGTGCCAGCAGCTTGGGGACTAGCCCTAGGGAGCAGTACTTC.

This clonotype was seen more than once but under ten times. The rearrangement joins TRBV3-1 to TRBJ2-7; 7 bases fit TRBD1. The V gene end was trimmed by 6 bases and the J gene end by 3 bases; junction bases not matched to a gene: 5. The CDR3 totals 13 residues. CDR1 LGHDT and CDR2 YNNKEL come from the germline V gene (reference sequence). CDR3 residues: CASRRTGIYEQYF. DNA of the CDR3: TGTGCCAGCAGAAGGACAGGAATCTACGAGCAGTACTTC.

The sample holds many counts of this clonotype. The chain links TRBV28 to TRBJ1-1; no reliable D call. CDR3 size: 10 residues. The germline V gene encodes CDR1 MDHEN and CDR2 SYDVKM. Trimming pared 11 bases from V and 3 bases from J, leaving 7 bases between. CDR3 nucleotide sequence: TGTGCCGGCGGGGACACTGAAGCTTTCTTT. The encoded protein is CAGGDTEAFF.